Below, one TCR beta chain is given with its context. CDR1 KGHDR and CDR2 SFDVKD come from the germline V gene. The V gene end was trimmed by 4 bases and the J gene end by 1 base; junction bases not matched to a gene: 4. This CDR3 has 16 residues. These data are taken from a study of control samples from healthy donors and cancer patients. Sequencing used immunoSEQ multiplex PCR; TCRdb keeps in-frame clones, though not all of them. The profile shows almost 90,000 clones, more than 75% of them singletons. The sample taken for sequencing was blood. The rearrangement links TRBV24-1 to TRBJ1-5; TRBD1 matches 9 bases. The receptor's source is a man between 25 and 39 years old in good health. CDR3 in DNA: TGTGCCACCAGTGACTCGGGACAGGGCAGCAATCAGCCCCAGCATTTT. Translation gives CATSDSGQGSNQPQHF.